A selection of T cell receptor beta chains follows, all from one sample in a study of a mutant IDH1 vaccine in newly diagnosed glioma. Sequenced by immunoSEQ multiplex PCR; TCRdb stores in-frame clones only, minus some. The sample has 60,000 to 75,000 clones, about 84% seen once; the top ten hold around 3.5%. These receptors have no known antigen. Sequenced here: PBMCs, sampled from a glioma patient whose treatment included an IDH1 peptide vaccine. The receptors shown here come from a man aged 25 to 40 with glioma. CDR3s include the opening cysteine and the closing phenylalanine or tryptophan. A D gene is named only where the DNA matches it firmly. The size entry is marked missing in some rows and otherwise reads once, few, many or a size class.

J gene,D gene,V gene,clone size,CDR3 length,CDR3 DNA,CDR3 protein
TRBJ1-2,-,TRBV29-1,-,13,TGCAGCGTTGTGGACCCTCTGATATATGGCTACACCTTC,CSVVDPLIYGYTF
TRBJ2-7,TRBD1,TRBV30,-,14,TGTGCCTGGCTCCGGGACAGGGGGTCCTACGAGCAGTACTTC,CAWLRDRGSYEQYF
TRBJ2-5,TRBD2,TRBV27,-,15,TGTGCCAGCAGTTTATCGGGGAGGGGAGGGGAGACCCAGTACTTC,CASSLSGRGGETQYF
TRBJ1-1,-,TRBV5-1,-,15,TGCGCCAGCAGCCCCTACTTCCGACGGAACACTGAAGCTTTCTTT,CASSPYFRRNTEAFF
TRBJ1-1,TRBD1,TRBV9,-,14,TGTGCCAGCAGCCCCCGGGACAGCTACACTGAAGCTTTCTTT,CASSPRDSYTEAFF
TRBJ2-7,TRBD2,TRBV7-9,once,15,TGTGCCAGCGTGACTGAAATGAAAGCGGGGTACGAGCAGTACTTC,CASVTEMKAGYEQYF
TRBJ2-6,-,TRBV7-3,-,15,TGTGCCAGCAGCCCAAGTGGGGCTGGGGCCAACGTCCTGACTTTC,CASSPSGAGANVLTF
TRBJ1-1,TRBD1,TRBV5-8,-,13,TGTGCCACCGGGACAGCAAAAAACACTGAAGCTTTCTTT,CATGTAKNTEAFF
TRBJ1-2,TRBD1,TRBV7-9,-,12,TGTGCCAGCAGTGGACAGGCTTTCGGCTACACCTTC,CASSGQAFGYTF
TRBJ1-3,-,TRBV19,-,13,TGTGCCAGTGGACTAGTCTCCGGAAACACCATATATTTT,CASGLVSGNTIYF
TRBJ2-2,-,TRBV9,-,14,TGTGCCAGCAGCGTTACGGGGAACACCGGGGAGCTGTTTTTT,CASSVTGNTGELFF
TRBJ2-4,TRBD1,TRBV28,once,18,TGTGCCAGCAGTCCGCTTTGGACAGGGGTAGGGTCCAAAAACATTCAGTACTTC,CASSPLWTGVGSKNIQYF
TRBJ2-7,-,TRBV11-1,-,18,TGTGCCAGCAGCTTAGCGCAGTGGGGGACGATACGGCCCTACGAGCAGTACTTC,CASSLAQWGTIRPYEQYF
TRBJ1-1,-,TRBV5-1,-,14,TGCGCCAGCAGCCCGCGAGGGGTCGGTACTGAAGCTTTCTTT,CASSPRGVGTEAFF
TRBJ2-3,TRBD2,TRBV6-1,-,15,TGTGCCAGCAGCCCTACTAGCGGGTGGGTAGATACGCAGTATTTT,CASSPTSGWVDTQYF
TRBJ2-2,-,TRBV2,-,12,TGTGCCAGCGAACGGGACACCGGGGAGCTGTTTTTT,CASERDTGELFF
TRBJ1-2,-,TRBV7-6,-,13,TGTGCCAGCAGCTCGGACAGTAACTATGGCTACACCTTC,CASSSDSNYGYTF
TRBJ2-3,-,TRBV7-6,few,17,TGTGCCAGCAGCCCCCCCGGGGGACCCCTTACAGGAGATACGCAGTATTTT,CASSPPGGPLTGDTQYF
TRBJ1-2,TRBD1,TRBV30,-,14,TGTGCCACGGACAGGGGGCGGGCTAACTATGGCTACACCTTC,CATDRGRANYGYTF
TRBJ1-1,-,TRBV30,-,13,TGTGCCTGGAGTTGGAATAGTATGGGGGAAGCTTTCTTT,CAWSWNSMGEAFF
TRBJ2-7,-,TRBV7-2,-,15,TGTGCCAGCAGCTTACTCGGGCCACCCCTCATCGAGCAGTACTTC,CASSLLGPPLIEQYF
TRBJ2-1,TRBD2,TRBV10-3,-,15,TGTGCCATCAGTGAGGGACTAGCGGATAACAATGAGCAGTTCTTC,CAISEGLADNNEQFF
TRBJ1-5,TRBD1,TRBV9,few,15,TGTGCCAGCAGCGTGGGACAGGGGAAGAATCAGCCCCAGCATTTT,CASSVGQGKNQPQHF
TRBJ1-3,-,TRBV7-2,-,15,TGTGCCAGCAGCTTGAACCAGGGATTAGGAAACACCATATATTTT,CASSLNQGLGNTIYF
TRBJ1-6,-,TRBV7-6,-,14,TGTGCCAGCAGCCGAGGGACACCCGAGGCACCCCTCCACTTT,CASSRGTPEAPLHF
TRBJ2-7,TRBD1,TRBV5-6,-,15,TGTGCCAGCAGCTTGGGACAGGGGGCTTTCTACGAGCAGTACTTC,CASSLGQGAFYEQYF
TRBJ1-1,-,TRBV7-9,-,13,TGTGCCAGCAGCTTAGTTGTGGACACTGAAGCTTTCTTT,CASSLVVDTEAFF
TRBJ2-1,-,TRBV20-1,-,11,TGCAGTGCTAGTAAAGGAAGGGAGCAGTTCTTC,CSASKGREQFF
TRBJ2-5,-,TRBV7-6,once,15,TGTGCCAGCAGCTTACAAGTAAGCGGCCAAGAGACCCAGTACTTC,CASSLQVSGQETQYF
TRBJ2-4,TRBD2,TRBV7-9,-,15,TGTGCCAGCAGCCCTACTAGCGGGGGGACTAGCATTCAGTACTTC,CASSPTSGGTSIQYF
TRBJ1-5,TRBD1,TRBV27,-,14,TGTGCCAGCAGTCCACAGGGGGCCCAGCAGCCCCAGCATTTT,CASSPQGAQQPQHF
TRBJ2-2,-,TRBV27,-,15,TGTGCCAGCACGCAGGGTACTACCCCTCCCGGGGAGCTGTTTTTT,CASTQGTTPPGELFF
TRBJ1-1,-,TRBV7-9,-,16,TGTGCCAGCAGCTTAACGGGGGGGCGGAAGAACACTGAAGCTTTCTTT,CASSLTGGRKNTEAFF
TRBJ2-7,TRBD1,TRBV7-8,-,14,TGTGCCAGCAGCTTAGGACAGGGGGGAAACGAGCAGTACTTC,CASSLGQGGNEQYF
TRBJ2-1,-,TRBV7-9,-,14,TGTGCCAGCAGCCAAACGTTTTTAGTCGATGAGCAGTTCTTC,CASSQTFLVDEQFF
TRBJ2-5,TRBD1,TRBV28,-,14,TGTGCCAGCCGATCGGGACAGGAGGCGGAGACCCAGTACTTC,CASRSGQEAETQYF
TRBJ2-5,TRBD2,TRBV7-2,-,16,TGTGCCAGCAGCTCGTGGACTAGCGGGAGGGGGGAGACCCAGTACTTC,CASSSWTSGRGETQYF
TRBJ2-5,TRBD1,TRBV18,-,15,TGTGCCAGCTCACGTTCGGACAGGGTCCAAGAGACCCAGTACTTC,CASSRSDRVQETQYF
TRBJ2-7,-,TRBV5-4,-,13,TGTGCCAGCAGCTTGGGGGAAGCCTACGAGCAGTACTTC,CASSLGEAYEQYF
TRBJ1-3,-,TRBV7-9,-,11,TGTGCCAGCAGTTATGTCGACGGGGGGGATTTT,CASSYVDGGDF
TRBJ2-2,TRBD2,TRBV2,-,17,TGTGCCAGCAGTGAAACTAGCGGGGGGCCCAACACCGGGGAGCTGTTTTTT,CASSETSGGPNTGELFF
TRBJ2-5,-,TRBV9,-,14,TGTGCCAGCAGCGCCGGGACGCTGCAAGAGACCCAGTACTTC,CASSAGTLQETQYF
TRBJ2-1,TRBD2,TRBV11-1,-,16,TGTGCCAGCAGCTCTAACAAGCGGGGGGTTAACAATGAGCAGTTCTTC,CASSSNKRGVNNEQFF
TRBJ1-4,-,TRBV7-2,-,12,TGTGCCAGCAGCAGGGACGGTGAAAAACTGTTTTTT,CASSRDGEKLFF